These T cell receptor beta chains were read from a single sample in a study of technical replicates of blood from a handful of donors. Clones were read by immunoSEQ multiplex PCR, and TCRdb kept only the in-frame ones, dropping some. The table includes approximately 80,000 clones, roughly 90% detected once. Sequenced sample: T cells isolated from PBMCs. These receptors came from a human donor in good health. CDR3s include the opening cysteine and the closing phenylalanine or tryptophan. The D gene is left open where the match is weak. Rows give clone size only sometimes, using once, few, many, or a class for an expanded clone.

TRBV6-6	-	TRBJ2-7	-	TGTGCCAGCAGGACCGGGACCTACGAGCAGTACTTC	CASRTGTYEQYF
TRBV29-1	-	TRBJ2-2	TRBD2	TGCAGCGTTGCAGGACTAGCGGGAAGGATAGAGGAGCTGTTTTTT	CSVAGLAGRIEELFF
TRBV6-5	-	TRBJ1-1	-	TGTGCCAGCAGGGGAGGAACTGAAGCTTTCTTT	CASRGGTEAFF
TRBV5-1	-	TRBJ2-7	TRBD2	TGCGCCAGCAGCTTGGGCGATTATAGCGGGAGAATCCTCTACGAGCAGTACTTC	CASSLGDYSGRILYEQYF
TRBV7-6	-	TRBJ2-2	-	TGTGCCAGCAGCCCCCGCACCGGGGAGCTGTTTTTT	CASSPRTGELFF
TRBV28	-	TRBJ1-1	-	TGTGCCAGCAGTCCGACAGAGAACACTGAAGCTTTCTTT	CASSPTENTEAFF
TRBV27	-	TRBJ2-7	-	TGTGCCAGCAGGGGTAGCTTATTGTCCTACGAGCAGTACTTC	CASRGSLLSYEQYF
TRBV15	-	TRBJ1-1	-	TGTGCCACCAGCATCGGTTTCGGGAAGAACACTGAAGCTTTCTTT	CATSIGFGKNTEAFF
TRBV5-1	-	TRBJ2-3	-	TGCGCCAGCAGCTTTGAATATCTTAAACTGGCAGATACGCAGTATTTT	CASSFEYLKLADTQYF
TRBV4-2	-	TRBJ2-7	TRBD2	TGTGCCAGCAGCCTAAGGACTAGCGGGTCTTACGAGCAGTACTTC	CASSLRTSGSYEQYF
TRBV30	once	TRBJ2-5	TRBD2	TGTGCCTGGAGTGCTGGTATACTAGCGGGTTCGGAGACCCAGTACTTC	CAWSAGILAGSETQYF
TRBV7-3	once	TRBJ1-2	-	TGTGCCAGCAGCTTTAACTACCGGGAGGCCCACTATGGCTACACCTTC	CASSFNYREAHYGYTF
TRBV25-1	once	TRBJ2-5	-	TGTGCCAGCAGTGAATGGGGGGGCGCGGAGACCCAGTACTTC	CASSEWGGAETQYF
TRBV19	-	TRBJ2-2	TRBD2	TGTGCCAGTAGTATGGGACTAGCGGGAGGGACCGGGGAGCTGTTTTTT	CASSMGLAGGTGELFF
TRBV10-3	-	TRBJ2-2	TRBD1	TGTGCCACGGGGCAGGGGGTGAACACCGGGGAGCTGTTTTTT	CATGQGVNTGELFF
TRBV19	-	TRBJ2-3	TRBD1	TGTGCCACGGACAGGGGCACAGATACGCAGTATTTT	CATDRGTDTQYF
TRBV6-6	-	TRBJ2-7	-	TGTGCCAGCAGTAAAGAGGGCTACGAGCAGTACTTC	CASSKEGYEQYF
TRBV27	-	TRBJ1-3	TRBD1	TGTGCCAGCAGCCCCGGGACAGGGAGGATTGGGTCTGGAAACACCATATATTTT	CASSPGTGRIGSGNTIYF
TRBV4-3	-	TRBJ2-3	TRBD2	TGCGCCAGCAGCCAAGGGAGCGGGATCGTGGATACGCAGTATTTT	CASSQGSGIVDTQYF
TRBV2	-	TRBJ1-2	TRBD1	TGTGCCAGCAGTCCCGGGACAGTGACTTATGGCTACACCTTC	CASSPGTVTYGYTF
TRBV7-3	-	TRBJ1-1	TRBD1	TGTGCCAGCAGCTTAGGGGGACAGGGGAGAAGGGGCACTGAAGCTTTCTTT	CASSLGGQGRRGTEAFF
TRBV4-1	-	TRBJ2-3	TRBD2	TGCGCCAGCAGCCAGTCAGCGGGAGGGCCAGATACGCAGTATTTT	CASSQSAGGPDTQYF
TRBV6-5	-	TRBJ1-5	TRBD1	TGTGCCAGCGCGAACACAGGGGGCAATTATCAGCCCCAGCATTTT	CASANTGGNYQPQHF
TRBV7-2	-	TRBJ2-7	TRBD2	TGTGCCAGCAGCTTAGTTAGCGGGAGCCCAGGGGAGCAGTACTTC	CASSLVSGSPGEQYF
TRBV5-4	-	TRBJ2-1	TRBD1	TGTGCCAGCAGCCCCGGGACAGCATACAATGAGCAGTTCTTC	CASSPGTAYNEQFF
TRBV9	-	TRBJ2-1	TRBD2	TGTGCCAGCAGAGGTTTTCCTAGCGGGGGAGATCCGAGTGAGCAGTTCTTC	CASRGFPSGGDPSEQFF
TRBV11-3	-	TRBJ2-7	-	TGTGCCAGCAGCTTAACAGCCTCCTACGAGCAGTACTTC	CASSLTASYEQYF
TRBV2	-	TRBJ2-3	TRBD2	TGTGCCAGCAGTGAAGCGGGGGGGGGAGCCACAGATACGCAGTATTTT	CASSEAGGGATDTQYF
TRBV7-2	-	TRBJ2-2	TRBD1	TGTGCCAGCAGTCAAGACAGGGGGTGGACCGGGGAGCTGTTTTTT	CASSQDRGWTGELFF
TRBV28	-	TRBJ2-7	TRBD2	TGTGCCAGCAGTTTGTCCGGACTAGCAAGCGTCTACGAGCAGTACTTC	CASSLSGLASVYEQYF
TRBV7-9	-	TRBJ1-3	-	TGTGCCAGCAGCTTAGAGCCAGGTTGGAACACCATATATTTT	CASSLEPGWNTIYF
TRBV6-5	-	TRBJ1-1	-	TGTGCCAGCAGTTACGGTGATAGTGAAGCTTTCTTT	CASSYGDSEAFF
TRBV30	-	TRBJ2-7	TRBD1	TGTGCCTGGAGCGGGACAGGACCCTACGAGCAGTACTTC	CAWSGTGPYEQYF
TRBV30	-	TRBJ1-2	-	TGTGCCTGGAGTGGGCAGGTCGCTAACTATGGCTACACCTTC	CAWSGQVANYGYTF
TRBV9	-	TRBJ2-2	-	TGTGCCAGCAGCGTAGGATCTAGCTTCTTTGTAGCCGGGGAGCTGTTTTTT	CASSVGSSFFVAGELFF
TRBV9	-	TRBJ2-2	TRBD1	TGTGCCAGCAGCGGACAGGGGGCGGCCGGGGAGCTGTTTTTT	CASSGQGAAGELFF
TRBV7-9	few	TRBJ1-1	-	TGTGCCAGCTCCCGACAGGCGGAGAGCACTGAAGCTTTCTTT	CASSRQAESTEAFF
TRBV28	-	TRBJ2-1	-	TGTGCCACCGCGGGAAATGAGCAGTTCTTC	CATAGNEQFF
TRBV5-1	once	TRBJ1-2	-	TGCGCCAGCAGCTTGGGACAAGCGGCTGGCTACACCTTC	CASSLGQAAGYTF
TRBV30	-	TRBJ2-3	-	TGTGCCTGGAGTTACGGGAGAGGTACAGATACGCAGTATTTT	CAWSYGRGTDTQYF
TRBV11-3	-	TRBJ2-1	TRBD2	TGTGCCAGCAGCTTCTCTCTAGCGGGAGTGAATGAGCAGTTCTTC	CASSFSLAGVNEQFF
TRBV27	-	TRBJ2-7	-	TGTGCCAGCAGCTCATTCAAGGCGCGGATCTTGGACGAGCAGTACTTC	CASSSFKARILDEQYF
TRBV6-4	-	TRBJ2-2	-	TGTGCCAGCAGTGCCGACTACACCGGGGAGCTGTTTTTT	CASSADYTGELFF
TRBV6-6	once	TRBJ2-1	-	TGTGCCCTTCAGGGGGGCAGGGACAATGAGCAGTTCTTC	CALQGGRDNEQFF
TRBV5-6	-	TRBJ2-3	TRBD2	TGTGCCAGCAGCCTAGGGACTAACACAGATACGCAGTATTTT	CASSLGTNTDTQYF